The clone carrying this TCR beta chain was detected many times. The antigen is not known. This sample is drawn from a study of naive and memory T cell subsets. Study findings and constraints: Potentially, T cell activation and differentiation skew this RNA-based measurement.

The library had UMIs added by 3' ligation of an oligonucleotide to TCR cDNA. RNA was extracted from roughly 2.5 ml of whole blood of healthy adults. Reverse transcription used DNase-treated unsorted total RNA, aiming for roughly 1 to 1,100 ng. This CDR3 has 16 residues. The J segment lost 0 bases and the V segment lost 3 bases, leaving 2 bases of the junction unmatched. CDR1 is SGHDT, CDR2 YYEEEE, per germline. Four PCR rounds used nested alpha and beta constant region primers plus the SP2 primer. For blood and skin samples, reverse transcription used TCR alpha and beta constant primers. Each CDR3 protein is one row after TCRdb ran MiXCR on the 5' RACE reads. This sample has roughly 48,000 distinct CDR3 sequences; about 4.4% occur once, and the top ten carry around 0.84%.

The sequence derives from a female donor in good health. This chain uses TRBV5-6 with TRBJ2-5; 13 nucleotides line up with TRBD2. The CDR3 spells CASSYGLAGDQETQYF. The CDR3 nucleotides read TGTGCCAGCAGCTACGGACTAGCGGGGGACCAAGAGACCCAGTACTTC.